This T cell receptor (beta chain) was retrieved from a study of cytomegalovirus exposure and HLA in healthy donors. Findings and limits, study-wide: Clonal expansion was found to be greater in HLA-associated TCR beta chains than in equally common others in a later analysis.

In regard to this clone: Its antigen remains unidentified.

Germline values: CDR1 LGHNA, CDR2 YSLEER. V gave up 1 base and J gave up 7 bases, with 9 bases separating them. The CDR3 is made up of 13 amino acids. Everyone who donated was a healthy bone marrow donor. In the PCR, 60 Vbeta and 13 Jbeta primers were used. Clones were read by immunoSEQ multiplex PCR, and TCRdb kept only the in-frame ones, dropping some. The data show some 200,000 clones, roughly three quarters seen once. Sequencing used PBMCs. The gene calls are TRBV4-3 and TRBJ2-3; no firm D call. This sequence was found in a male donor in good health and CMV-seropositive. The CDR3 DNA sequence: TGCGCCAGCAGCCAAGCACGAGGAAATACGCAGTATTTT. It is translated as CASSQARGNTQYF.